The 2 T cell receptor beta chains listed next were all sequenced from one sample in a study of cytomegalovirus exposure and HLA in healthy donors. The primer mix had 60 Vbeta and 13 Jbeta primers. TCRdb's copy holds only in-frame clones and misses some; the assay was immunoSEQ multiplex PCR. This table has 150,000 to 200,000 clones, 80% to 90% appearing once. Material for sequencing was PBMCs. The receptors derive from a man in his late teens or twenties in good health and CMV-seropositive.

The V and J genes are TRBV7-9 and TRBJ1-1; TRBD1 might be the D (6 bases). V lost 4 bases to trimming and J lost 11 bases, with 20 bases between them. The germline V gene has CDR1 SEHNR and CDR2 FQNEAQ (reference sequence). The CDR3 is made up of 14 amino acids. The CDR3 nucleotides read TGTGCCAGCAGCTCTCCCGGGGGGCAGGGTTGGGCTTTCTTT. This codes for CASSSPGGQGWAFF.

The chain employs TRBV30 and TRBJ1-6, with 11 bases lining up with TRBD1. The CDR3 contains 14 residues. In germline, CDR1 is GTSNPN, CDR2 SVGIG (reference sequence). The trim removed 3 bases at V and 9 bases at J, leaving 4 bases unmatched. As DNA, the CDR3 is TGTGCCTGGAGCGGGACAGGGGGTTTTTCACCCCTCCACTTT. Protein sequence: CAWSGTGGFSPLHF.